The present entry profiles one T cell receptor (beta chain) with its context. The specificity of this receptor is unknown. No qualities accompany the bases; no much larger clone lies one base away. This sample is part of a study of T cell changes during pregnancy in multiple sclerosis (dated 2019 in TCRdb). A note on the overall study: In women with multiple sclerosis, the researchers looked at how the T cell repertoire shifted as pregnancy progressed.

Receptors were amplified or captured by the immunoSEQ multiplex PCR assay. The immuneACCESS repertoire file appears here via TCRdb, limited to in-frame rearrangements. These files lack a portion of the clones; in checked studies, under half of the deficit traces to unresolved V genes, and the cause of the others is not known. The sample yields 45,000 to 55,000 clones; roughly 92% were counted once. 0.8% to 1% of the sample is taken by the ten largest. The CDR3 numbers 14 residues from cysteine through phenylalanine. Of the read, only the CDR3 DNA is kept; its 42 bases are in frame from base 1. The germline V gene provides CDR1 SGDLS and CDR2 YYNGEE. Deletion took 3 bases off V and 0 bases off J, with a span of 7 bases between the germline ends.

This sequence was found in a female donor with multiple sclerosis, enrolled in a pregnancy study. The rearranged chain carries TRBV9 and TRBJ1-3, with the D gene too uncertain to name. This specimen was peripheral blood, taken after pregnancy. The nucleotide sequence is TGTGCCAGCAGCGGTCGGTACTCTGGAAACACCATATATTTT. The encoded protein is CASSGRYSGNTIYF.